The 3 T cell receptor beta chains reported below all come from one sample, sequenced in a study of T cells in Graves' hyperthyroidism and ophthalmopathy. Researchers amplified the TCR beta CDR3 regions from RNA transcripts. The HTBI set primed first-round TCR CDR3 RT-PCR. TCRdb re-analysed the multiplex PCR reads in MiXCR, keeping a single row per CDR3 protein. The sample has roughly 530,000 distinct CDR3 sequences, roughly 18% seen once. The sample was blood. The receptors shown here come from a woman aged 18 to 35 with Graves' ophthalmopathy.

This clonotype has at least ten counts. V gene TRBV7-3 combines with J gene TRBJ2-7; tentative D call: TRBD2 (6 bases). The V and J ends lost 1 base and 3 bases respectively, with 10 bases between them. The CDR3 extends over 14 amino acids. Germline CDR1 is SGHTA and CDR2 is FQGTGA. DNA of the CDR3: TGTGCCAGCAGCTTAATGGGGGGTGACTACGAGCAGTACTTC. This sequence encodes CASSLMGGDYEQYF.

This clonotype was detected only once. The J gene is TRBJ2-2, the V gene TRBV2; 10 bases fit TRBD1. CDR3 length equals 16 residues. V trimming: 3 bases; J trimming: 0 bases; junction bases outside the gene matches: 1. Germline CDR1 is SNHLY and CDR2 is FYNNEI. The CDR3 region is CASSEGQGSNTGELFF. The CDR3 bases are TGTGCCAGCAGTGAGGGACAGGGGTCGAACACCGGGGAGCTGTTTTTT. The variable domain in full, completed from reference TRBV2 and TRBJ2-2, reads EPEVTQTPSHQVTQMGQEVILRCVPISNHLYFYWYRQILGQKVEFLVSFYNNEISEKSEIFDDQFSVERPDGSNFTLKIRSTKLEDSAMYFCASSEGQGSNTGELFFGEGSRLTVL.

This clonotype was seen at least ten times. This rearrangement joins TRBV9 to TRBJ2-7; 7 bases match TRBD1. The CDR3 totals 14 residues. Germline CDR1 and CDR2: SGDLS and YYNGEE. Trimming cost V 3 bases and J 2 bases; bases outside gene matches: 5. CDR3 nucleotides: TGTGCCAGCAGCGACCGGGACAGTCCCTACGAGCAGTACTTC. Protein sequence: CASSDRDSPYEQYF.